This T cell receptor beta chain was documented in a study of T cells in localized non-small cell lung cancer. V lost 5 bases to trimming and J lost 2 bases; unmatched junction nucleotides: 10. This CDR3 contains 16 residues. CDR1 and CDR2 from the germline V gene are LNHDA and SQIVND (reference sequence). TCRdb's copy holds only in-frame clones and misses some; the assay was immunoSEQ multiplex PCR. The sample lists around 54,000 clones, roughly 89% occurring once. The clonotype originates from a male donor aged 60 or over with stage III squamous cell lung carcinoma. Sequencing was performed on peripheral blood, taken before any cancer treatment. The rearrangement uses TRBV19 and TRBJ1-1, with TRBD1 identical over 8 bases. The CDR3 is CASSGARQGANTEAFF. DNA of the CDR3: TGTGCCAGTAGTGGGGCCAGGCAGGGGGCAAACACTGAAGCTTTCTTT. The variable domain in full, completed from reference TRBV19 and TRBJ1-1, reads DGGITQSPKYLFRKEGQNVTLSCEQNLNHDAMYWYRQDPGQGLRLIYYSQIVNDFQKGDIAEGYSVSREKKESFPLTVTSAQKNPTAFYLCASSGARQGANTEAFFGQGTRLTVV.